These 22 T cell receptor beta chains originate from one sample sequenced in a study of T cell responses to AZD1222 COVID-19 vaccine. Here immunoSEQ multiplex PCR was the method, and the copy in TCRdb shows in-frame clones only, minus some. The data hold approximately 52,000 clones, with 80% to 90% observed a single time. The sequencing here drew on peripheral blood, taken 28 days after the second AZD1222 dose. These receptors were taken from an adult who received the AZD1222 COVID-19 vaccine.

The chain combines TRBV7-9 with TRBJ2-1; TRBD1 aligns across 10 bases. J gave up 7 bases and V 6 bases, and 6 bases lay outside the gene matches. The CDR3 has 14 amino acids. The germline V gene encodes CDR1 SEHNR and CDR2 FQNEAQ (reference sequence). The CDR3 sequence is CASRNRDRGNEQFF. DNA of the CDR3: TGTGCCAGCAGGAACCGGGACAGGGGAAATGAGCAGTTCTTC.

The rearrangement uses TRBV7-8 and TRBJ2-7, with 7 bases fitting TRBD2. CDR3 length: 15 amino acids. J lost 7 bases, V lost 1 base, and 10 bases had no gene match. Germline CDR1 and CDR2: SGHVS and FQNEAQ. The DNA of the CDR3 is TGTGCCAGCAGCTTAGAGCGTCCCGGACTAGGGGAGCAGTACTTC. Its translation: CASSLERPGLGEQYF.

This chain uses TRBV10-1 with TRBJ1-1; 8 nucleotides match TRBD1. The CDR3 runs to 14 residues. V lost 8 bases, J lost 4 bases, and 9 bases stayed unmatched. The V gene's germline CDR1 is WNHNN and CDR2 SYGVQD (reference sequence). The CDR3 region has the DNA TGCGCCAGCGCGGAACAGGGGGTGGTCACTGAAGCTTTCTTT. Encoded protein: CASAEQGVVTEAFF.

The DNA for the CDR3 is TGTGCCAGTAGAGAGGGGCAGGGAGGCTACACCTTC. Translated: CASREGQGGYTF. The V gene is TRBV19, the J gene TRBJ1-2, with a possible D match to TRBD1 (5 bases). V was trimmed by 6 bases and J by 8 bases, leaving 13 bases between them. The CDR3 is 12 residues long. The germline gives CDR1 LNHDA, CDR2 SQIVND (reference sequence). Drawing the rest from reference TRBV19 and TRBJ1-2, the complete variable domain is DGGITQSPKYLFRKEGQNVTLSCEQNLNHDAMYWYRQDPGQGLRLIYYSQIVNDFQKGDIAEGYSVSREKKESFPLTVTSAQKNPTAFYLCASREGQGGYTFGSGTRLTVV.

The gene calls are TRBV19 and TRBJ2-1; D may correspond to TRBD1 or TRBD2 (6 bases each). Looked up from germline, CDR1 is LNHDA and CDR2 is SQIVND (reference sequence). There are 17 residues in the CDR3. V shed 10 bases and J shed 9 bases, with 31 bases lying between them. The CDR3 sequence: CATKYRGDPRLGAEQFF. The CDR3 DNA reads TGTGCCACCAAGTATAGGGGGGACCCCCGACTAGGTGCTGAGCAGTTCTTC.

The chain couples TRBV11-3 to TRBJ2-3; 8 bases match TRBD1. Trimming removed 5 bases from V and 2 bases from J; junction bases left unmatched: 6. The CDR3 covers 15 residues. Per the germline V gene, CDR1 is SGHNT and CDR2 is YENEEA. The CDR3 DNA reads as TGTGCCAGCAGCAAAGGGACAGGCAACACAGATACGCAGTATTTT. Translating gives CASSKGTGNTDTQYF.

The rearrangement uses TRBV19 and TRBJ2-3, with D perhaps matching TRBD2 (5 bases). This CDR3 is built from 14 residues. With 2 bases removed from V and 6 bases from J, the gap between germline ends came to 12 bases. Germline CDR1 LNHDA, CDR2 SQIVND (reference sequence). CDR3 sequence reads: CASSIRLAGDTQYF. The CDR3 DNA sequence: TGTGCCAGTAGTATACGGCTAGCAGGTGATACGCAGTATTTT.

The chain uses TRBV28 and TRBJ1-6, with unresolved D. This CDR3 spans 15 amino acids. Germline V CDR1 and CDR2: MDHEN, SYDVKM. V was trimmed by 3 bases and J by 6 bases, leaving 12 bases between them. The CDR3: CASSFRRVRNSPLHF. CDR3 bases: TGTGCCAGCAGTTTTCGTAGGGTTCGTAATTCACCCCTCCACTTT.

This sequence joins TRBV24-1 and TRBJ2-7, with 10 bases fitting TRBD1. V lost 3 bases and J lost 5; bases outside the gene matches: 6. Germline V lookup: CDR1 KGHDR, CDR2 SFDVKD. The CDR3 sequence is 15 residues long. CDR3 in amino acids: CATSDPGTGDHEQYF. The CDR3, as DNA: TGTGCCACCAGTGATCCCGGGACAGGGGACCACGAGCAGTACTTC.

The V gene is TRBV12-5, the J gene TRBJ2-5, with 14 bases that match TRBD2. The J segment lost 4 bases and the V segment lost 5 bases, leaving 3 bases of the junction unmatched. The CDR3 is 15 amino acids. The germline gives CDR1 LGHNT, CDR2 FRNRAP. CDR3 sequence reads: CASGPGLAGAETQYF. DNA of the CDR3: TGTGCTAGTGGTCCGGGACTAGCGGGAGCAGAGACCCAGTACTTC.

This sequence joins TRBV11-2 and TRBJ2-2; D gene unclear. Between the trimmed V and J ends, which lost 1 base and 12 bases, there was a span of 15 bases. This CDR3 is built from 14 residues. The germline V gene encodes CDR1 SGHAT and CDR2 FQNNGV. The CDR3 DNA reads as TGTGCCAGCAGCTTAGCCCCGGGCCCTCGGAAGCTGTTTTTT. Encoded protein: CASSLAPGPRKLFF.

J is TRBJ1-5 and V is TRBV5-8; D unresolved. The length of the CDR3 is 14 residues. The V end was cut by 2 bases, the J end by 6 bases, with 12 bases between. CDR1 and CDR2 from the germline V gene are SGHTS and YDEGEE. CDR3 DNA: TGTGCCAGCAGCTTACTACACCCCGGTCAGCCCCAGCATTTT. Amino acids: CASSLLHPGQPQHF. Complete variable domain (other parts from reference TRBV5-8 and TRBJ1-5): EAGVTQSPTHLIKTRGQQATLRCSPISGHTSVYWYQQALGLGLQFLLWYDEGEERNRGNFPPRFSGRQFPNYSSELNVNALELEDSALYLCASSLLHPGQPQHFGDGTRLSIL.

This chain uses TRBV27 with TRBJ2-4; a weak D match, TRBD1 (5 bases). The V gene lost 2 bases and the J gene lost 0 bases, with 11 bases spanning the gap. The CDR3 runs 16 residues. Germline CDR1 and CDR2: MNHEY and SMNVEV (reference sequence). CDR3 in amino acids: CASSLRAGLAKNIQYF. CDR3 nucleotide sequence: TGTGCCAGCAGTTTACGGGCAGGGTTAGCCAAAAACATTCAGTACTTC.

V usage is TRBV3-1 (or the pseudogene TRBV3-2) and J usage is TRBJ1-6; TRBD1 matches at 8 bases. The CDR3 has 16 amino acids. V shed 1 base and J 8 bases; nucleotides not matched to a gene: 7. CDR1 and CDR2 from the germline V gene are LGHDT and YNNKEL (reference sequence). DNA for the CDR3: TGTGCCAGCAGCCAAGTACGGGGACAGGCCTATTCACCCCTCCACTTT. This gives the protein CASSQVRGQAYSPLHF.

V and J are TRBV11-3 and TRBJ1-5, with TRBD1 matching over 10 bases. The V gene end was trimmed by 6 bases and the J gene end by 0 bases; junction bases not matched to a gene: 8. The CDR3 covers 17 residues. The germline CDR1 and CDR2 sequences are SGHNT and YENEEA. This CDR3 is CASRFTGTGDSNQPQHF. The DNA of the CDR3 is TGTGCCAGCAGATTTACCGGGACAGGGGATAGCAATCAGCCCCAGCATTTT. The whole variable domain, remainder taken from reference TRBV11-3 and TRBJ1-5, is EAGVVQSPRYKIIEKKQPVAFWCNPISGHNTLYWYLQNLGQGPELLIRYENEEAVDDSQLPKDRFSAERLKGVDSTLKIQPAELGDSAVYLCASRFTGTGDSNQPQHFGDGTRLSIL.

CDR3 DNA: TGTGCCAGTAGAGCCGGGACAGGGGACCTTCAGCCCCAGCATTTT. Translating gives CASRAGTGDLQPQHF. V gene TRBV19 combines with J gene TRBJ1-5, with TRBD1 identical over 10 bases. Germline lookup yields CDR1 LNHDA and CDR2 SQIVND (reference sequence). CDR3 length equals 15 residues. V trimming: 6 bases; J trimming: 6 bases; junction bases outside the gene matches: 8.

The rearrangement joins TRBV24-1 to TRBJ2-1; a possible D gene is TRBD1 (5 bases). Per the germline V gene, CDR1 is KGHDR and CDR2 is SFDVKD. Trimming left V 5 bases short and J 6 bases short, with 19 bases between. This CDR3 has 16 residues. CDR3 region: CATSAPDTRESNEQFF. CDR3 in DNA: TGTGCCACCAGTGCTCCGGACACCCGAGAGAGCAATGAGCAGTTCTTC.

CDR3: CASSLRETQYF. CDR3 nucleotide sequence: TGTGCCAGCAGTCTCCGGGAGACCCAGTACTTC. This chain connects TRBV6-5 to TRBJ2-5; no clear D gene. The ends were cut back, 5 bases at V and 5 bases at J, with 6 bases in the middle. This CDR3 contains 11 residues. Germline-derived CDR1 and CDR2 are MNHEY and SVGAGI.

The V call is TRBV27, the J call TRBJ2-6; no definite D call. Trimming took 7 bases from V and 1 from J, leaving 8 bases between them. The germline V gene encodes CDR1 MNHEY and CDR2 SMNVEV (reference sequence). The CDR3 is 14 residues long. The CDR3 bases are TGTGCCAGCAAGGGTGATTCTGGGGCCAACGTCCTGACTTTC. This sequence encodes CASKGDSGANVLTF.

CDR3 in amino acids: CASSHGLAGGSEQFF. The CDR3 DNA sequence: TGTGCCAGCAGCCACGGACTAGCGGGAGGTAGTGAGCAGTTCTTC. V usage is TRBV9 and J usage is TRBJ2-1; 14 nucleotides match TRBD2. J gave up 9 bases and V 4 bases, and 6 bases lay outside the gene matches. The CDR3 is 15 amino acids. Germline V gene sequence: CDR1 SGDLS, CDR2 YYNGEE.

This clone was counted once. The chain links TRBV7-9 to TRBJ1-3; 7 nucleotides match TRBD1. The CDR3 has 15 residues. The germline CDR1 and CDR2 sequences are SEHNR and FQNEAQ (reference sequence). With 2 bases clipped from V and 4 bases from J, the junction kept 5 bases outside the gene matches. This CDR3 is CASSLTGDGGNTIYF. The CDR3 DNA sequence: TGTGCCAGCAGCTTAACAGGGGACGGCGGAAACACCATATATTTT.

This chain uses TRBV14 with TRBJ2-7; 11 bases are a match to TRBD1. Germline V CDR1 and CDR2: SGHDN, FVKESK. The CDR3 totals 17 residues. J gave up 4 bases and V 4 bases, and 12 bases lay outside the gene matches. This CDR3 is CASSPTPGQGGYYEQYF. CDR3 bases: TGTGCCAGCAGCCCTACCCCGGGACAGGGGGGCTATTACGAGCAGTACTTC.